These 14 T cell receptor beta chains share one sample of origin, sequenced in a study of cytomegalovirus exposure and HLA in healthy donors. The primer mix had 60 Vbeta and 13 Jbeta primers. Assay used: immunoSEQ multiplex PCR; TCRdb lists only in-frame clones, some missing. The sample has 150,000 to 160,000 clones, 82% seen once. The sample comprised PBMCs. The receptors were gathered from a woman in her 50s in good health and CMV-seropositive.

This rearrangement joins TRBV9 to TRBJ2-3, with a tentative D call TRBD2 (5 bases). This CDR3 is built from 14 residues. In germline, CDR1 is SGDLS, CDR2 YYNGEE. Trimming stripped 2 bases from V and 5 bases from J, with 12 bases between. The DNA for the CDR3 is TGTGCCAGCAGCGTTTCGACAAGCGGAGATACGCAGTATTTT. This gives the protein CASSVSTSGDTQYF.

The rearrangement uses TRBV19 and TRBJ1-1; the match to TRBD1 covers 7 bases. The germline gives CDR1 LNHDA, CDR2 SQIVND (reference sequence). With 10 bases clipped from V and 0 bases from J, the junction kept 11 bases outside the gene matches. The CDR3 contains 15 residues. The CDR3 nucleotides are TGTGCCACCCACGAGACAGGGCGCGTGAACACTGAAGCTTTCTTT. Its translation is CATHETGRVNTEAFF. The variable domain in full, completed from reference TRBV19 and TRBJ1-1, reads DGGITQSPKYLFRKEGQNVTLSCEQNLNHDAMYWYRQDPGQGLRLIYYSQIVNDFQKGDIAEGYSVSREKKESFPLTVTSAQKNPTAFYLCATHETGRVNTEAFFGQGTRLTVV.

The chain carries TRBV5-4 and TRBJ2-2; 12 positions agree with TRBD1. The junction had 1 base not matched to a gene; V was cut back by 4 bases and J by 3 bases. The CDR3 loop spans 15 amino acids. Germline V lookup: CDR1 SGHNT, CDR2 YYREEE (reference sequence). This CDR3 reads CASSGTGGHTGELFF. CDR3 sequence (DNA): TGTGCCAGCAGCGGGACAGGGGGCCACACCGGGGAGCTGTTTTTT.

About this clone itself: An end of the junction differs from the germline gene, which may be a read error. The rearrangement joins TRBV7-9 to TRBJ1-2; D might be TRBD1 (5 bases). In germline, CDR1 is SEHNR, CDR2 FQNEAQ (reference sequence). The CDR3 sequence is 14 residues long. CDR3 DNA: TGTTCCAGCAGCCCCCAGGGTTTTGACTATGGCTACACCTTC. Translated: CSSSPQGFDYGYTF.

The CDR3 sequence: CASSLRTSGGSDEQFF. DNA of the CDR3: TGCGCCAGCAGCCTACGGACTAGCGGGGGTTCGGATGAGCAGTTCTTC. J is TRBJ2-1 and V is TRBV4-3; 13 nucleotides match TRBD2. With V trimmed by 4 bases and J by 8 bases, 8 bases remained unmatched. Germline CDR1 reads LGHNA; CDR2 reads YSLEER. The length of the CDR3 is 16 residues.

This clone was found once. The chain uses TRBV15 and TRBJ2-1, with TRBD2 matching 8 bases. CDR1 is LNHNV, CDR2 YYDKDF, per germline (reference sequence). This CDR3 has 17 residues. The J segment lost 6 bases and the V segment lost 3 bases, leaving 13 bases of the junction unmatched. CDR3 in amino acids: CATSSTAGTRNSNEQFF. In nucleotides, the CDR3 is TGTGCCACCAGCAGCACTGCCGGGACTAGAAATAGCAATGAGCAGTTCTTC. Full variable domain (remainder filled in from reference TRBV15 and TRBJ2-1): DAMVIQNPRYQVTQFGKPVTLSCSQTLNHNVMYWYQQKSSQAPKLLFHYYDKDFNNEADTPDNFQSRRPNTSFCFLDIRSPGLGDTAMYLCATSSTAGTRNSNEQFFGPGTRLTVL.

This chain connects TRBV4-3 to TRBJ2-7; possible D gene TRBD2, 6 bases. This CDR3 comprises 16 residues. V lost 0 bases, J lost 2 bases, and 14 bases lay in between. The germline gives CDR1 LGHNA, CDR2 YSLEER. The chain's CDR3 is CASSQEAGSYTYEQYF. As DNA, the CDR3 is TGCGCCAGCAGCCAAGAGGCGGGGTCCTACACCTACGAGCAGTACTTC.

CDR3 loop: CASSLQTSGEDTQYF. In DNA form, the CDR3 reads TGTGCCAGCAGCCTTCAGACTAGCGGGGAGGATACGCAGTATTTT. V is TRBV4-2 and J is TRBJ2-3; 11 nucleotides match TRBD2. CDR1 and CDR2 (germline): LGHNA, YNFKEQ. The V gene end was trimmed by 4 bases and the J gene end by 6 bases; junction bases not matched to a gene: 6. The CDR3 runs to 15 residues.

The CDR3 loop is CASSQDLGATNYGYTF. In DNA, the CDR3 is TGCGCCAGCAGCCAAGATTTGGGGGCAACTAACTATGGCTACACCTTC. J is TRBJ1-2 and V is TRBV4-3, with D possibly TRBD1 on 6 matching bases. The V end lost 0 bases, the J end lost 0 bases, and 11 bases lay between the germline ends. Germline values: CDR1 LGHNA, CDR2 YSLEER. The CDR3 has 16 amino acids.

This chain uses TRBV25-1 with TRBJ1-2; the D gene is possibly TRBD1 (5 bases). V was shortened by 7 bases and J by 8 bases, with 17 bases between the two germline ends. The CDR3 is made up of 13 amino acids. The germline CDR1 and CDR2 sequences are MGHDK and SYGVNS. The CDR3 sequence: CASKKDPGPGYTF. For the CDR3, the DNA is TGTGCCAGCAAGAAAGACCCAGGGCCCGGCTACACCTTC.

The chain joins TRBV19 to TRBJ1-5; D is uncertain. Germline CDR1 LNHDA, CDR2 SQIVND (reference sequence). This CDR3 spans 13 amino acids. V lost 3 bases, J lost 2 bases, and 5 bases lay in between. CDR3 DNA: TGTGCCAGTAGTATGCAGGGCAATCAGCCCCAGCATTTT. Its translation is CASSMQGNQPQHF.

The rearrangement joins TRBV7-9 to TRBJ2-4, with D maybe TRBD1 (6 bases). V dropped 4 bases and J dropped 1 base, with 14 bases sitting between them. Germline CDR1 SEHNR, CDR2 FQNEAQ (reference sequence). This CDR3 spans 16 amino acids. Here the CDR3 reads CASSSTQGTAKNIQYF. CDR3 coding DNA: TGTGCCAGCAGCTCAACACAGGGTACGGCCAAAAACATTCAGTACTTC.

CDR3 amino acids: CASSDGQGAFYEQYF. In DNA form, the CDR3 reads TGTGCCAGCAGTGATGGACAGGGGGCTTTCTACGAGCAGTACTTC. The chain links TRBV6-1 to TRBJ2-5; the match to TRBD1 covers 11 bases. The J call may be faulty, since TRBJ2-7 better matches the DNA end. This CDR3 is built from 15 residues. Germline V lookup: CDR1 MNHNS, CDR2 SASEGT.

This clone was seen once. The chain couples TRBV6-5 to TRBJ2-7; TRBD1 matches 7 bases. The CDR3 runs to 12 residues. The V and J ends lost 7 bases and 1 base, in that order; junction bases with no gene match: 1. CDR1 is MNHEY, CDR2 SVGAGI, per germline. The CDR3 nucleotides are TGTGCCAGCATGACAGGGTCCTACGAGCAGTACTTC. Its protein product is CASMTGSYEQYF.